The 17 T cell receptor beta chains in this list originate from one sample, sequenced in a study of blood T cell repertoires in COVID-19. Profiling relied on immunoSEQ multiplex PCR, and the TCRdb table lists in-frame clones only, not all of them. The sample carries about 120,000 clones, just over 75% recorded once. The material sequenced was peripheral blood. The receptors here all came from a woman aged 80 or older with acute or convalescent COVID-19.

This chain joins TRBV9 and TRBJ2-2; 12 bases fit TRBD2. The CDR3 loop spans 17 amino acids. The V and J ends lost 2 bases and 0 bases, in that order; junction bases with no gene match: 2. CDR1 and CDR2 (germline): SGDLS, YYNGEE. The CDR3 bases are TGTGCCAGCAGCGTGGGGACTAGCGGGTCGAACACCGGGGAGCTGTTTTTT. Amino acid sequence: CASSVGTSGSNTGELFF.

The V and J genes are TRBV7-9 and TRBJ1-2, with D possibly matching TRBD1 (6 bases). The CDR3 has 15 amino acids. Germline V lookup: CDR1 SEHNR, CDR2 FQNEAQ (reference sequence). Trimming pared 4 bases from V and 4 bases from J, leaving 16 bases between. The CDR3 bases are TGTGCCAGCAGCTCGATGGGACATCGGGCCTATGGCTACACCTTC. Its translation is CASSSMGHRAYGYTF.

The sample holds one count of this clone. The CDR3 here is CASSLGRTDTQYF. As DNA, the CDR3 is TGTGCCAGCTCACTCGGGAGGACAGATACGCAGTATTTT. The chain carries TRBV18 and TRBJ2-3, with 7 bases that match TRBD2. Germline CDR1 and CDR2: KGHSH and LQKENI. V dropped 4 bases and J dropped 3; count of bases not matched to a gene: 1. The CDR3 is 13 amino acids.

The chain is built from TRBV5-1 and TRBJ2-3; possibly TRBD1 for D (5 bases). The CDR3 is 15 amino acids. The V end lost 2 bases, the J end lost 0 bases, and 10 bases lay between the germline ends. Looked up from germline, CDR1 is SGHRS and CDR2 is YFSETQ. CDR3 region: CASSLGESSTDTQYF. CDR3 nucleotide sequence: TGCGCCAGCAGCTTAGGGGAATCTAGCACAGATACGCAGTATTTT.

This chain links TRBV6-4 with TRBJ2-2; a possible D gene is TRBD2 (5 bases). CDR3 length equals 13 residues. With 6 bases removed from V and 7 bases from J, the gap between germline ends came to 12 bases. From germline, CDR1 is MRHNA and CDR2 SNTAGT. The CDR3 reads CASREGPGGELFF. CDR3 DNA sequence: TGTGCCAGCAGAGAGGGCCCGGGCGGGGAGCTGTTTTTT.

The chain is built from TRBV18 and TRBJ1-4, with D maybe TRBD1 (6 bases). The CDR3 is 13 residues long. Per the germline V gene, CDR1 is KGHSH and CDR2 is LQKENI. Trimming stripped 1 base from V and 8 bases from J, with 8 bases between. The CDR3 nucleotides read TGTGCCAGCTCACCACGACAGGAAGAAAAACTGTTTTTT. As protein: CASSPRQEEKLFF.

This clone was recorded a few times. The genes are TRBV6-5 and TRBJ1-3; 7 bases match TRBD1. The CDR3 contains 14 residues. Germline lookup yields CDR1 MNHEY and CDR2 SVGAGI. Germline trimming cut 5 bases from V and 3 bases from J; bases unmatched to any gene: 4. The CDR3 DNA reads as TGTGCCAGCAGTCCCAGGGGGGATGGAAACACCATATATTTT. It translates to CASSPRGDGNTIYF.

CDR3 in DNA: TGTGCCAGTAGTCGTCAGACTACTGAGCGGGCCCACAATGAGCAGTTCTTC. Its protein product is CASSRQTTERAHNEQFF. This rearrangement joins TRBV19 to TRBJ2-1, with D possibly being TRBD2 (6 bases). CDR1 is LNHDA, CDR2 SQIVND, per germline (reference sequence). Trimming took 5 bases from V and 5 from J, leaving 22 bases between them. The CDR3 sequence is 17 residues long.

The chain has TRBV25-1 and TRBJ2-5; D remains unclear. The CDR3 is made up of 14 amino acids. Germline values: CDR1 MGHDK, CDR2 SYGVNS. Trimming removed 3 bases at V and 2 bases at J, with 10 bases between. The CDR3 reads CASSDQVNQETQYF. In nucleotides, the CDR3 is TGTGCCAGCAGTGATCAGGTGAATCAAGAGACCCAGTACTTC. Together with reference TRBV25-1 and TRBJ2-5, the CDR3 gives the full variable domain: EADIYQTPRYLVIGTGKKITLECSQTMGHDKMYWYQQDPGMELHLIHYSYGVNSTEKGDLSSESTVSRIRTEHFPLTLESARPSHTSQYLCASSDQVNQETQYFGPGTRLLVL.

The V call is TRBV7-9, the J call TRBJ1-1; D uncertain. Germline assignment: CDR1 SEHNR and CDR2 FQNEAQ (reference sequence). V was trimmed by 1 base and J by 5 bases, leaving 11 bases between them. CDR3 size: 14 residues. The DNA of the CDR3 is TGTGCCAGCAGCTTAGGTACGGGAAGAACTGAAGCTTTCTTT. Protein product: CASSLGTGRTEAFF.

V gene TRBV18 combines with J gene TRBJ2-1; 9 bases agree with TRBD1. The CDR3 totals 14 residues. The germline gives CDR1 KGHSH, CDR2 LQKENI. After removal of 5 bases from V and 7 bases from J, the junction contained 6 bases not matched to a gene. The CDR3 DNA follows: TGTGCCAGCTCATCTTCACAGGGGGCTAATGAGCAGTTCTTC. This codes for CASSSSQGANEQFF. Looking up the rest from reference TRBV18 and TRBJ2-1 gives the full variable domain: NAGVMQNPRHLVRRRGQEARLRCSPMKGHSHVYWYRQLPEEGLKFMVYLQKENIIDESGMPKERFSAEFPKEGPSILRIQQVVRGDSAAYFCASSSSQGANEQFFGPGTRLTVL.

V usage is TRBV5-6 and J usage is TRBJ2-7; tentatively, D is TRBD1 (5 bases). Germline loops: CDR1 SGHDT, CDR2 YYEEEE. V was shortened by 2 bases and J by 5 bases, with 11 bases between the two germline ends. The CDR3 is 13 amino acids. This chain's CDR3 is CASSFSGFDEQYF. The DNA for the CDR3 is TGTGCCAGCAGCTTCTCAGGGTTCGACGAGCAGTACTTC. The variable domain in full, completed from reference TRBV5-6 and TRBJ2-7, reads DAGVTQSPTHLIKTRGQQVTLRCSPKSGHDTVSWYQQALGQGPQFIFQYYEEEERQRGNFPDRFSGHQFPNYSSELNVNALLLGDSALYLCASSFSGFDEQYFGPGTRLTVT.

The chain joins TRBV27 to TRBJ2-7; 7 bases agree with TRBD2. J was trimmed by 2 bases and V by 4 bases; bases with no gene match: 5. This CDR3 comprises 14 residues. Germline-derived CDR1 and CDR2 are MNHEY and SMNVEV (reference sequence). The CDR3 DNA sequence: TGTGCCAGCAGTTCGGTGGGAGGGCCCTACGAGCAGTACTTC. Translating gives CASSSVGGPYEQYF.

J is TRBJ2-1 and V is TRBV6-6; no clear D gene. There are 14 residues in the CDR3. Deletions cut 4 bases from V and 7 bases from J, with 14 bases between. The germline V gene encodes CDR1 MNHNY and CDR2 SVGAGI (reference sequence). CDR3 loop: CASSFALEVNEQFF. The DNA of the CDR3 is TGTGCCAGCAGTTTCGCGCTAGAGGTTAATGAGCAGTTCTTC.

V gene TRBV23-1 combines with J gene TRBJ2-3; a weak D match, TRBD1 (6 bases). TRBV23-1 is labeled an ORF, and its function is uncertain. This CDR3 contains 13 residues. Between the trimmed V and J ends, which lost 2 bases and 7 bases, there was a span of 10 bases. CDR3 in DNA: TGCGCCAGCAGTCAAAAACAGGGATATACGCAGTATTTT. Translating gives CASSQKQGYTQYF.

The chain combines TRBV7-9 with TRBJ2-3, with a weak D call TRBD1 (7 bases). This CDR3 region has 14 residues. Germline V CDR1 and CDR2: SEHNR, FQNEAQ (reference sequence). V was trimmed by 7 bases and J by 4 bases, leaving 15 bases between them. CDR3 bases: TGTGCCAGCAACGGAGGGGGCTGGGCAGATACGCAGTATTTT. Its translation: CASNGGGWADTQYF.

The rearrangement joins TRBV18 to TRBJ1-5, with 8 bases fitting TRBD1. The germline V gene encodes CDR1 KGHSH and CDR2 LQKENI. The CDR3 extends over 16 amino acids. J gave up 2 bases and V 1 base, and 4 bases lay outside the gene matches. CDR3 nucleotides: TGTGCCAGCTCACCACAGGCAGGGGGCGGCAATCAGCCCCAGCATTTT. Translating gives CASSPQAGGGNQPQHF.